A single sample gave rise to the 22 T cell receptor beta chains below, sequenced in a study of T-cell reconstitution after alpha-beta-depleted transplantation in children. Library preparation (for TCRbeta) was performed with unique molecular identifiers. From the PCR reads, TCRdb called clonotypes with MiXCR, one entry per CDR3 protein. The table has approximately 170,000 distinct CDR3 sequences, approximately 10% seen once. Sequenced material: PBMCs, taken before TCRalphabeta/CD19-depleted stem cell transplant. These receptors came from a boy aged 2 to 9 with acute myeloid leukemia, due to receive a stem cell transplant.

This clonotype was seen ten or more times. The rearrangement links TRBV3-1 to TRBJ2-7, with D unclear. The CDR3 sequence is 11 residues long. Germline V gives CDR1 LGHDT, CDR2 YNNKEL (reference sequence). The germline V and J ends were trimmed by 3 bases and 6 bases, with 6 bases remaining between them. The CDR3 region is CASSHTGEQYF. DNA for the CDR3: TGTGCCAGCAGCCATACGGGCGAGCAGTACTTC.

The table lists this clonotype with many counts. The chain joins TRBV7-2 to TRBJ1-1, with 8 bases that match TRBD1. The CDR3 runs to 17 residues. Germline CDR1 SGHTA, CDR2 FQGNSA. V trimming: 2 bases; J trimming: 1 base; junction bases outside the gene matches: 9. The CDR3 region has the DNA TGTGCCAGCAGCTTAAGGGGTCGACAGGGGAAGAACACTGAAGCTTTCTTT. Its protein product is CASSLRGRQGKNTEAFF.

The sample holds many counts of this clonotype. The chain combines TRBV20-1 with TRBJ2-7; D gene ambiguous. Germline assignment: CDR1 DFQATT and CDR2 SNEGSKA (reference sequence). CDR3 length equals 12 residues. Trimming took 3 bases from V and 1 from J, leaving 7 bases between them. In DNA, the CDR3 is TGCAGTGCTAGTGGGAAATCCTACGAGCAGTACTTC. This gives the protein CSASGKSYEQYF.

This clonotype was found many times. One junction end does not reproduce the germline sequence, and a read error may be involved. V and J are TRBV20-1 and TRBJ2-5; 9 bases agree with TRBD2. This CDR3 comprises 16 residues. Germline V gives CDR1 DFQATT, CDR2 SNEGSKA (reference sequence). For the CDR3, the DNA is TGCAGTGCAAGAGGCGGCGGGACTAGCAGACAAGAGACCCAGTACTTC. This gives the protein CSARGGGTSRQETQYF.

This clonotype was seen at least ten times. The chain has TRBV5-1 and TRBJ2-1; no clear D. The CDR3 loop spans 16 amino acids. V lost 1 base to trimming and J lost 0 bases, with 11 bases between them. Germline V CDR1 and CDR2: SGHRS, YFSETQ. The CDR3 DNA follows: TGCGCCAGCAGCTTGACCAGCTCAGGCTCCTACAATGAGCAGTTCTTC. It codes for CASSLTSSGSYNEQFF.

With respect to this clonotype: A much larger clone differs by one base, so this may be a read error. The chain joins TRBV12-3 or TRBV12-4 to TRBJ1-6; D gene unclear. This CDR3 is 12 amino acids long. CDR3 residues: CASSLGASPLYF. The CDR3 DNA sequence: TGTGCCAGCAGTTTAGGGGCTTCACCCCTCTACTTT.

This clonotype was observed at least ten times. The rearrangement uses TRBV5-1 and TRBJ1-3; perhaps TRBD1 as D (6 bases). CDR3 size: 15 residues. Trimming left V 0 bases short and J 7 bases short, with 14 bases between. CDR1 and CDR2 from the germline V gene are SGHRS and YFSETQ. The CDR3 loop reads CASSLETGRGNTIYF. CDR3 nucleotide sequence: TGCGCCAGCAGCTTGGAAACAGGGAGGGGGAACACCATATATTTT.

This clonotype was picked up many times. This chain links TRBV7-6 with TRBJ2-7; D is possibly TRBD1 (6 bases). Germline CDR1 SGHVS, CDR2 FNYEAQ. The V and J ends lost 5 bases and 1 base respectively, with 12 bases between them. CDR3 length: 14 residues. CDR3: CASSPTGRSYEQYF. CDR3 sequence (DNA): TGTGCCAGCAGCCCGACAGGACGGTCCTACGAGCAGTACTTC. Looking up the rest from reference TRBV7-6 and TRBJ2-7 gives the full variable domain: GAGVSQSPRYKVTKRGQDVALRCDPISGHVSLYWYRQALGQGPEFLTYFNYEAQQDKSGLPNDRFSAERPEGSISTLTIQRTEQRDSAMYRCASSPTGRSYEQYFGPGTRLTVT.

This clonotype was counted ten times or more. The rearrangement links TRBV7-9 to TRBJ1-2, with D possibly TRBD1 on 5 matching bases. CDR1 and CDR2 from the germline V gene are SEHNR and FQNEAQ (reference sequence). V lost 1 base, J lost 4 bases, and 13 bases lay in between. CDR3 length: 15 amino acids. The DNA of the CDR3 is TGTGCCAGCAGCTTAGGACAAGCCGGGGGCTATGGCTACACCTTC. It is translated as CASSLGQAGGYGYTF.

This clonotype has at least ten counts. The rearrangement uses TRBV29-1 and TRBJ2-1; tentatively, D is TRBD2 (6 bases). This CDR3 has 13 amino acids. Looked up from germline, CDR1 is SQVTM and CDR2 is ANQGSEA. V lost 7 bases, J lost 6 bases, and 16 bases lay in between. CDR3 in amino acids: CSGRLVGGNEQFF. CDR3 coding DNA: TGCAGCGGTAGACTAGTGGGGGGCAATGAGCAGTTCTTC.

The J gene is TRBJ2-7, the V gene TRBV5-4; D not resolved. Trimming removed 0 bases at V and 0 bases at J, with 7 bases between. This CDR3 comprises 14 residues. The V gene's germline CDR1 is SGHNT and CDR2 YYREEE (reference sequence). The CDR3 loop reads CASSLEGYSYEQYF. CDR3 DNA: TGTGCCAGCAGCTTGGAAGGCTACTCCTACGAGCAGTACTTC.

This clonotype was found many times. This chain joins TRBV12-3 or TRBV12-4 and TRBJ2-7, with 10 bases matching TRBD1. CDR3 length: 13 amino acids. The V segment lost 6 bases and the J segment 6 bases; nucleotides outside the gene matches: 5. DNA of the CDR3: TGTGCCAGCAGCACCGGACAGGGGGGCGAGCAGTACTTC. This translates into CASSTGQGGEQYF.

In its sample, this clonotype was seen many times. The chain is built from TRBV5-5 and TRBJ1-1, with D possibly matching TRBD1 (5 bases). The CDR3 has 14 residues. Germline-derived CDR1 and CDR2 are SGHKS and YYEKEE (reference sequence). Trimming removed 3 bases from V and 1 base from J, with 10 bases in between. Written as DNA, the CDR3 is TGTGCCAGCAGCTCCCGGAGGGGGAACACTGAAGCTTTCTTT. Protein product: CASSSRRGNTEAFF.

This clonotype has at least ten counts. The rearrangement links TRBV5-1 to TRBJ1-4, with 10 bases lining up with TRBD1. Germline loops: CDR1 SGHRS, CDR2 YFSETQ. This CDR3 is 15 amino acids long. J was trimmed by 7 bases and V by 3 bases; bases with no gene match: 6. This CDR3 reads CASSSGQGNGEKLFF. CDR3 coding DNA: TGCGCCAGCAGCTCGGGACAGGGGAACGGTGAAAAACTGTTTTTT.

There are many counts of this clonotype. The chain employs TRBV11-2 and TRBJ2-1, with D hard to call. Germline assignment: CDR1 SGHAT and CDR2 FQNNGV. The CDR3 covers 12 residues. With 2 bases removed from V and 5 bases from J, the gap between germline ends came to 4 bases. CDR3 residues: CASSLQNNEQFF. In nucleotides, the CDR3 is TGTGCCAGCAGCTTACAGAACAATGAGCAGTTCTTC.

This clonotype was seen repeatedly, ten times or more. The CDR3, as DNA: TGCGCCAGCACCTTACTAGCGGGAGGAGGCACAGATACGCAGTATTTT. Translation gives CASTLLAGGGTDTQYF. J is TRBJ2-3 and V is TRBV5-1; 12 bases fit TRBD2. V lost 6 bases to trimming and J lost 1 base; unmatched junction nucleotides: 6. Germline CDR1 is SGHRS and CDR2 is YFSETQ. The CDR3 consists of 16 residues.

At least ten counts were recorded for this clonotype. The V gene is TRBV28, the J gene TRBJ2-1; 9 positions agree with TRBD1. The CDR3 is 15 amino acids. J was trimmed by 6 bases and V by 4 bases; bases with no gene match: 7. Germline values: CDR1 MDHEN, CDR2 SYDVKM. The CDR3 reads CASSSTGGEGNEQFF. Written as DNA, the CDR3 is TGTGCCAGCAGTTCCACAGGGGGCGAAGGCAATGAGCAGTTCTTC.

As to this clonotype: This may come from a read error, since a much larger clone is one base off. V is TRBV5-5 and J is TRBJ1-1, with D maybe TRBD1 (5 bases). Germline V gives CDR1 SGHKS, CDR2 YYEKEE (reference sequence). This CDR3 comprises 15 residues. CDR3 nucleotides: TGTGCCAGCAGCTTGGCCATGGGGACCGAGGCTGAAGTTTTCTTT. It encodes CASSLAMGTEAEVFF.

Ten or more counts support this clonotype. The CDR3 DNA is TGTGCCAGCAGCTTAGGACAGGGGACGAACACCGGGGAGCTGTTTTTT. This codes for CASSLGQGTNTGELFF. The chain employs TRBV11-2 and TRBJ2-2; TRBD1 agrees at 8 bases. The V gene's germline CDR1 is SGHAT and CDR2 FQNNGV. The length of the CDR3 is 16 residues. Trimming removed 1 base from V and 0 bases from J; junction bases left unmatched: 1.

This clonotype was counted at least ten times. The CDR3 loop is CASSPRTGQSEQFF. CDR3 DNA sequence: TGTGCCAGCAGCCCACGGACTGGGCAGTCTGAGCAGTTCTTC. J is TRBJ2-1 and V is TRBV5-5; TRBD2 might be the D (5 bases). Germline CDR1 reads SGHKS; CDR2 reads YYEKEE (reference sequence). Trimming shortened V by 4 bases and J by 9 bases, and 17 bases separated the two germline ends. CDR3 length: 14 amino acids.

This clonotype was counted many times. J is TRBJ2-1 and V is TRBV12-3 or TRBV12-4, with D unclear. The V and J ends lost 2 bases and 4 bases respectively, with 6 bases between them. This CDR3 spans 13 amino acids. The CDR3, as DNA: TGTGCCAGCAGTTTAATCAGTTACAATGAGCAGTTCTTC. This gives the protein CASSLISYNEQFF.

This clonotype came up many times. The chain employs TRBV6-2 or TRBV6-3 and TRBJ2-3, with 12 bases aligning to TRBD1. Germline assignment: CDR1 MNHEY and CDR2 SVGEGT. With 7 bases clipped from V and 3 bases from J, the junction kept 8 bases outside the gene matches. The CDR3 consists of 16 residues. CDR3 DNA: TGTGCCAGCATTCAAGGGACAGGGGGCTGGACAGATACGCAGTATTTT. This encodes CASIQGTGGWTDTQYF.